The entry below gives a single T cell receptor (beta chain) sequence along with its context. Other DNA sequences in the same sample also yield this CDR3. These data come from a study of blood T cell repertoires in COVID-19. On the study more broadly: Whether acute or convalescent, the COVID-19 samples came from the United States, Italy and Spain. T cells, B-cell-depleted T cells, or PBMCs supplied cDNA or gDNA.

The data were produced by immunoSEQ multiplex PCR, yet TCRdb's version contains in-frame clones alone and is incomplete. Of about 170,000 clones listed, just under 85% were seen once; the top ten hold around 8.4%. Those enrolled in Seattle joined during active infection and were followed longitudinally afterward. The sequenced sample consisted of peripheral blood. The clonotype was recovered from an elderly woman with COVID-19, enrolled during active disease.

CDR3 nucleotides: TGTGCCAGCAGATCAGGAAATCAGCCCCAGCATTTT. Translation gives CASRSGNQPQHF. The chain carries TRBV6-5 and TRBJ1-5; no firm D call. This CDR3 is built from 12 residues. Trimming took 6 bases from V and 4 from J, leaving 7 bases between them. Germline values: CDR1 MNHEY, CDR2 SVGAGI.